This T cell receptor (beta chain) was recorded in a study of tumor and adjacent non-tumor tissue in lung cancer. As for the study in general: Aged about 31 to 85 years, patients included 10 men and roughly five women with stage I to III disease.

The sample holds one count of this clonotype. The antigen is unknown. Mismatch with germline at one junction end may stem from a read error. CDR3 length: 16 amino acids. CDR1 is MGHRA, CDR2 YSYEKL, per germline. General study results and limits: Patients with more diverse tumor TCRs had worse survival. Compared with tumor, normal lung showed significantly lower TCR diversity. Top 100 clones took a larger repertoire share in normal lung.

A modified ARM-PCR protocol with three rounds of nested PCR amplified TCRbeta. Each CDR3 protein is one row after TCRdb ran MiXCR on the multiplex PCR reads. This table has approximately 120,000 distinct CDR3 sequences, about 64% appearing once. No cell sorting was done before RNA was extracted from the tissue. This non-tumor lung sample came from over 3 cm beyond the tumor edge. The TCR comes from a man in his 60s with non-small cell lung cancer. This chain uses TRBV4-1 with TRBJ2-2; no reliable D call. What was sequenced was distant non-tumor lung tissue. The CDR3 nucleotides are TGCCCCAGTAGCCAAGGGCAAGGACCCGCCGCCAGGGAGCTGTTTTTT. Translated: CPSSQGQGPAARELFF.